This TCR beta chain was observed in a study of cytomegalovirus exposure and HLA in healthy donors. Across the whole study: Genetic ancestry analysis placed approximately 80% of the 350 to 500 donors that were genotyped in the Caucasian-associated cluster.

This clone occurred a few times. What it recognizes is unknown. Primers: 60 Vbeta forward and 13 Jbeta reverse. Data came from immunoSEQ multiplex PCR; TCRdb stores just in-frame clones and leaves some out. This table has over 100,000 clones, less than 80% appearing once. General study findings and limits: Presence/absence analyses assumed roughly uniform sequencing depth across donors, which may not hold. Common viral pathogens (according to a later analysis) appeared linked to several of the most significant clusters.

Germline V gene sequence: CDR1 MDHEN, CDR2 SYDVKM. Trimming cost V 4 bases and J 5 bases, with 7 bases left between them. The CDR3 loop spans 12 amino acids. Sequenced input: PBMCs. The J gene is TRBJ2-3, the V gene TRBV28; D gene unclear. The TCR originated in a female donor in good health and CMV-seropositive. CDR3: CASSSTEDTQYF. The CDR3 DNA is TGTGCCAGCAGTTCGACTGAAGATACGCAGTATTTT.